The next 18 T cell receptor beta chains were all read from a single sample in a study of blood T cell repertoires in COVID-19. Assay used: immunoSEQ multiplex PCR; TCRdb lists only in-frame clones, some missing. The top ten clones hold 1% of a sample with some 300,000 clones, roughly 84% of them seen once. Source material: PBMCs or T cells enriched from blood (not recorded which). The receptors come from a woman aged 25 to 39 who had recovered from COVID-19.

The chain is built from TRBV19 and TRBJ2-5; D gene uncertain. This CDR3 contains 13 residues. The V end lost 5 bases, the J end lost 1 base, and 8 bases lay between the germline ends. Germline CDR1 is LNHDA and CDR2 is SQIVND (reference sequence). This CDR3 reads CASSGRRQETQYF. The CDR3 DNA is TGTGCCAGTAGTGGCAGGCGCCAAGAGACCCAGTACTTC.

V and J are TRBV6-5 and TRBJ1-1, with 11 bases that match TRBD1. This CDR3 spans 14 amino acids. With V trimmed by 6 bases and J by 6 bases, 6 bases remained unmatched. In germline, CDR1 is MNHEY, CDR2 SVGAGI. The CDR3 nucleotides are TGTGCCAGCAGCAGGACAGGGGGCGCAGCTGAAGCTTTCTTT. This translates into CASSRTGGAAEAFF.

V and J are TRBV7-9 and TRBJ2-2, with 9 bases fitting TRBD1. V lost 1 base and J lost 2; bases outside the gene matches: 5. Germline-derived CDR1 and CDR2 are SEHNR and FQNEAQ (reference sequence). CDR3 length equals 17 residues. The CDR3 nucleotides are TGTGCCAGCAGCTTAGTCGACAGGGGGGAAAACACCGGGGAGCTGTTTTTT. Its protein product is CASSLVDRGENTGELFF. Using reference TRBV7-9 and TRBJ2-2 for the parts outside the CDR3, the full variable domain is DTGVSQNPRHKITKRGQNVTFRCDPISEHNRLYWYRQTLGQGPEFLTYFQNEAQLEKSRLLSDRFSAERPKGSFSTLEIQRTEQGDSAMYLCASSLVDRGENTGELFFGEGSRLTVL.

V and J are TRBV2 and TRBJ1-1, with a tentative D call TRBD1 (5 bases). V lost 6 bases and J lost 4, with 18 bases in between. Germline CDR1 SNHLY, CDR2 FYNNEI. CDR3 length: 15 residues. CDR3 in amino acids: CASSALDSKVTEAFF. The CDR3 nucleotides read TGTGCCAGCAGCGCCCTAGACAGTAAAGTCACTGAAGCTTTCTTT.

J is TRBJ1-5 and V is TRBV9; D is ambiguous. Per germline, CDR1 SGDLS and CDR2 YYNGEE. Trimming pared 0 bases from V and 2 bases from J, leaving 9 bases between. CDR3 size: 15 residues. The DNA of the CDR3 is TGTGCCAGCAGCGTAGGGGTCGGAGGCAATCAGCCCCAGCATTTT. It specifies CASSVGVGGNQPQHF.

The rearrangement uses TRBV7-9 and TRBJ2-2; possibly TRBD2 for D (6 bases). CDR1 SEHNR and CDR2 FQNEAQ come from the germline V gene (reference sequence). V was cut by 2 bases and J by 10 bases, with 17 bases left in between. CDR3 size: 15 residues. Written as DNA, the CDR3 is TGTGCCAGCAGCTTATTAGGAGGGGCTATGGAGGAGCTGTTTTTT. Translating it yields CASSLLGGAMEELFF.

The rearrangement uses TRBV2 and TRBJ1-2; TRBD1 is a possible D gene (6 bases). The CDR3 runs 15 residues. V shed 6 bases and J shed 5 bases, with 19 bases lying between them. Germline CDR1 and CDR2: SNHLY and FYNNEI. DNA for the CDR3: TGTGCCAGCAGGGAGAGGGGGGGGGAGCTATATGGCTACACCTTC. The encoded protein is CASRERGGELYGYTF.

The genes are TRBV28 and TRBJ1-1, with 10 bases lining up with TRBD1. This CDR3 spans 19 amino acids. J was trimmed by 2 bases and V by 5 bases; bases with no gene match: 17. Per germline, CDR1 MDHEN and CDR2 SYDVKM. Written as DNA, the CDR3 is TGTGCCAGCAGTCCAAGTCCGGGACAGGGGTTACGTTCTAACACTGAAGCTTTCTTT. Protein product: CASSPSPGQGLRSNTEAFF.

This clone has a single count. V usage is TRBV10-3 and J usage is TRBJ2-2; TRBD1 matches at 8 bases. The CDR3 totals 15 residues. V shed 4 bases and J 7 bases; nucleotides not matched to a gene: 8. CDR1 and CDR2 from the germline V gene are ENHRY and SYGVKD. This chain's CDR3 is CAISGQGSINGELFF. DNA of the CDR3: TGTGCCATCAGTGGACAGGGGAGTATTAACGGGGAGCTGTTTTTT.

This chain connects TRBV5-5 to TRBJ1-2; 10 bases align to TRBD1. With 3 bases clipped from V and 5 bases from J, the junction kept 7 bases outside the gene matches. This CDR3 has 15 residues. The germline V gene encodes CDR1 SGHKS and CDR2 YYEKEE (reference sequence). CDR3 DNA sequence: TGTGCCAGCAGCTCAAGACAGGGGGCGTTTTATGGCTACACCTTC. It is translated as CASSSRQGAFYGYTF. Based on the CDR3 plus reference TRBV5-5 and TRBJ1-2, the full variable domain is DAGVTQSPTHLIKTRGQQVTLRCSPISGHKSVSWYQQVLGQGPQFIFQYYEKEERGRGNFPDRFSARQFPNYSSELNVNALLLGDSALYLCASSSRQGAFYGYTFGSGTRLTVV.

This chain joins TRBV18 and TRBJ1-1; D unresolved. V was pared by 4 bases and J by 3 bases, with 15 bases between. The germline gives CDR1 KGHSH, CDR2 LQKENI. CDR3 length: 15 residues. The CDR3 DNA follows: TGTGCCAGCTCACTGGTCGCTGACACTTACACTGAAGCTTTCTTT. Translating it yields CASSLVADTYTEAFF.

The chain uses TRBV6-6 and TRBJ1-4; TRBD1 matches at 10 bases. The CDR3 is 16 residues long. Germline V gene sequence: CDR1 MNHNY, CDR2 SVGAGI (reference sequence). V shed 2 bases, J shed 8 bases, and the junction held 8 bases outside the gene matches. CDR3 residues: CASSYEQTGGQEKLFF. In nucleotides, the CDR3 is TGTGCCAGCAGTTACGAACAGACAGGGGGCCAGGAAAAACTGTTTTTT.

The chain employs TRBV2 and TRBJ2-5; TRBD2 matches 8 bases. CDR3 length: 14 amino acids. Per the germline V gene, CDR1 is SNHLY and CDR2 is FYNNEI. V lost 1 base, J lost 5 bases, and 3 bases stayed unmatched. This chain's CDR3 is CASSEGTSWETQYF. The CDR3 bases are TGTGCCAGCAGTGAAGGGACTAGCTGGGAGACCCAGTACTTC.

In this sample, this clone turned up a few times. V and J are TRBV18 and TRBJ2-3; 13 bases match TRBD2. Germline CDR1 is KGHSH and CDR2 is LQKENI. V dropped 3 bases and J dropped 6; count of bases not matched to a gene: 3. The CDR3 consists of 15 residues. The CDR3 sequence: CASSPGLAGLDTQYF. CDR3 bases: TGTGCCAGCTCACCGGGACTAGCGGGGTTGGATACGCAGTATTTT.

The count of this clone is one. A much bigger clone sits one base away, suggesting this may be a read error. The chain couples TRBV6-2 or TRBV6-3 to TRBJ1-5, with 7 bases matching TRBD1. From germline, CDR1 is MNHEY and CDR2 SVGEGT. The V gene end was trimmed by 6 bases and the J gene end by 2 bases; junction bases not matched to a gene: 1. The CDR3 is made up of 13 amino acids. The CDR3 bases are TGTGCCAGCAGCCAGGGGGGCAATCAGCCCCAGCATTTT. Its translation: CASSQGGNQPQHF.

The chain is built from TRBV27 and TRBJ2-5, with 12 bases fitting TRBD2. V dropped 5 bases and J dropped 2; count of bases not matched to a gene: 6. The CDR3 sequence is 16 residues long. Germline CDR1 is MNHEY and CDR2 is SMNVEV (reference sequence). The CDR3 here is CASSGSTSGGQETQYF. The CDR3 bases are TGTGCCAGCAGTGGCTCGACTAGCGGGGGTCAAGAGACCCAGTACTTC.

The chain carries TRBV5-6 and TRBJ1-1; D remains unclear. The V gene's germline CDR1 is SGHDT and CDR2 YYEEEE. CDR3 length: 14 residues. V was clipped by 2 bases and J by 5 bases, with 13 bases between them. CDR3 DNA: TGTGCCAGCAGCTTTGCGTCGTTGCGGACTGAAGCTTTCTTT. Residues: CASSFASLRTEAFF. Drawing the rest from reference TRBV5-6 and TRBJ1-1, the complete variable domain is DAGVTQSPTHLIKTRGQQVTLRCSPKSGHDTVSWYQQALGQGPQFIFQYYEEEERQRGNFPDRFSGHQFPNYSSELNVNALLLGDSALYLCASSFASLRTEAFFGQGTRLTVV.

The rearrangement uses TRBV28 and TRBJ1-2; D is uncertain. The CDR3 loop spans 12 amino acids. The V end was cut by 3 bases, the J end by 8 bases, with 10 bases between. CDR1 and CDR2 (germline): MDHEN, SYDVKM. This chain's CDR3 is CASSLYLWGYTF. CDR3 DNA sequence: TGTGCCAGCAGTTTGTACCTATGGGGCTACACCTTC.